These 8 T cell receptor beta chains originate from one sample sequenced in a study of blood T cell repertoires in COVID-19. TCRdb keeps only in-frame clones here, not all; method: immunoSEQ multiplex PCR. The repertoire holds some 200,000 clones, with more than 80% as singletons. The sample was peripheral blood. All receptors come from a middle-aged man with acute or convalescent COVID-19.

This chain joins TRBV5-4 and TRBJ1-2, with unresolved D. This CDR3 is 15 amino acids long. Germline CDR1 reads SGHNT; CDR2 reads YYREEE (reference sequence). The germline V and J ends were trimmed by 1 base and 0 bases, with 10 bases remaining between them. The DNA of the CDR3 is TGTGCCAGCAGCTTGAGAGGAATCGCTAACTATGGCTACACCTTC. It yields the protein CASSLRGIANYGYTF.

In regard to this clone: Other DNA sequences in the sample encode the same CDR3. The chain employs TRBV7-9 and TRBJ1-2; D uncertain. CDR3 length: 13 amino acids. Trimming took off 5 bases at V and 1 base at J, with 8 bases between the two ends. Germline-derived CDR1 and CDR2 are SEHNR and FQNEAQ (reference sequence). The CDR3, as DNA: TGTGCCAGCAGCCCAACCGGTAACTATGGCTACACCTTC. This codes for CASSPTGNYGYTF.

The chain has TRBV29-1 and TRBJ1-1; D gene unclear. This CDR3 contains 13 residues. CDR1 and CDR2 from the germline V gene are SQVTM and ANQGSEA. V shed 3 bases and J shed 0 bases, with 8 bases lying between them. CDR3 coding DNA: TGCAGCGTTGATGTAGCCATGAACACTGAAGCTTTCTTT. Its protein product is CSVDVAMNTEAFF.

The chain has TRBV10-3 and TRBJ2-3, with TRBD2 matching over 10 bases. Germline CDR1 reads ENHRY; CDR2 reads SYGVKD. The V gene end was trimmed by 2 bases and the J gene end by 4 bases; junction bases not matched to a gene: 6. CDR3 length: 16 amino acids. The CDR3 coding sequence is TGTGCCATCAGTGAGACAACTAGCGGGGCCGCAGATACGCAGTATTTT. This translates into CAISETTSGAADTQYF.

This sequence joins TRBV28 and TRBJ2-5; unclear D gene. The CDR3 runs to 11 residues. Germline V gene lookup returns CDR1 MDHEN and CDR2 SYDVKM. Trimming took off 5 bases at V and 5 bases at J, with 6 bases between the two ends. The CDR3 DNA follows: TGTGCCAGCAGTACCAGGGAGACCCAGTACTTC. This sequence encodes CASSTRETQYF.

This rearrangement joins TRBV5-1 to TRBJ2-1, with TRBD2 as a possible D gene (5 bases). This CDR3 contains 18 residues. V shed 0 bases and J shed 1 base, with 17 bases lying between them. Germline V CDR1 and CDR2: SGHRS, YFSETQ. The CDR3 region is CASSLGVRAAPSYNEQFF. The DNA of the CDR3 is TGCGCCAGCAGCTTGGGGGTGCGGGCAGCCCCATCCTACAATGAGCAGTTCTTC. Full variable domain (outside the CDR3, taken from reference TRBV5-1 and TRBJ2-1): KAGVTQTPRYLIKTRGQQVTLSCSPISGHRSVSWYQQTPGQGLQFLFEYFSETQRNKGNFPGRFSGRQFSNSRSEMNVSTLELGDSALYLCASSLGVRAAPSYNEQFFGPGTRLTVL.

The chain is built from TRBV27 and TRBJ2-1; the match to TRBD2 covers 7 bases. Germline CDR1 is MNHEY and CDR2 is SMNVEV (reference sequence). The CDR3 has 14 residues. The junction had 3 bases not matched to a gene; V was cut back by 6 bases and J by 1 base. The CDR3 DNA sequence: TGTGCCAGCAGCCGAGCGGGATCCTACAATGAGCAGTTCTTC. It codes for CASSRAGSYNEQFF.

This chain links TRBV19 with TRBJ2-7; 10 bases fit TRBD1. The germline CDR1 and CDR2 sequences are LNHDA and SQIVND (reference sequence). This CDR3 contains 14 residues. The ends lost 6 bases at V and 6 bases at J; junction bases unmatched: 8. CDR3 nucleotides: TGTGCCAGTAGGGGGACAGGGGAACGAAGCGAGCAGTACTTC. Translating it yields CASRGTGERSEQYF. Combining the CDR3 with reference TRBV19 and TRBJ2-7 gives the whole variable domain DGGITQSPKYLFRKEGQNVTLSCEQNLNHDAMYWYRQDPGQGLRLIYYSQIVNDFQKGDIAEGYSVSREKKESFPLTVTSAQKNPTAFYLCASRGTGERSEQYFGPGTRLTVT.